The 26 T cell receptor beta chains reported below all come from one sample, sequenced in a study of regulatory T cells in long-lasting Graves disease. Documented time point: newly diagnosed GD, antithyroid drugs for less than 3 months. From PBMCs, RNA was extracted and then used to make the TCR library. Arm-PCR with iRepertoire HTBI primers amplified the CDR3 regions for these TCR beta libraries. TCRdb analysed the multiplex PCR reads with MiXCR anew, one entry per CDR3 protein. The sample has more than 300,000 distinct CDR3 sequences, 15% to 19% seen once. Sample: peripheral blood mononuclear cells (PBMCs), taken at new diagnosis, from a patient treated with antithyroid drugs. These receptor sequences come from a female donor with Graves disease.

Ten or more counts support this clonotype. The gene calls are TRBV6-1 and TRBJ1-1, with no clear D. Trimming removed 5 bases from V and 2 bases from J, with 15 bases in between. Looked up from germline, CDR1 is MNHNS and CDR2 is SASEGT. This CDR3 has 15 amino acids. This CDR3 is CASSTTYDGNTEAFF. Written as DNA, the CDR3 is TGTGCCAGCAGTACGACCTACGACGGTAACACTGAAGCTTTCTTT.

This clonotype was detected only a few times. This sequence joins TRBV29-1 and TRBJ1-1; D ambiguous. V was shortened by 4 bases and J by 4 bases, with 7 bases between the two germline ends. The CDR3 runs 11 residues. Germline loops: CDR1 SQVTM, CDR2 ANQGSEA. The CDR3 spells CSVGGRTEAFF. The CDR3 DNA reads TGCAGCGTTGGAGGCCGCACTGAAGCTTTCTTT.

The rearrangement links TRBV6-9 to TRBJ2-1; 12 bases agree with TRBD2. J was trimmed by 8 bases and V by 3 bases; bases with no gene match: 8. Germline CDR1 and CDR2: MNHGY and SVAAGI. CDR3 length: 16 amino acids. The CDR3 here is CASSYPGLAGRDEQFF. Written as DNA, the CDR3 is TGTGCCAGCAGTTACCCTGGACTAGCGGGAAGGGATGAGCAGTTCTTC.

The chain is built from TRBV6-1 and TRBJ1-3, with 10 bases identical to TRBD1. The CDR3 length is 16 residues. From germline, CDR1 is MNHNS and CDR2 SASEGT. J lost 3 bases, V lost 6 bases, and 8 bases had no gene match. For the CDR3, the DNA is TGTGCCAGCAGCCGCCTGGACAGGGGGAATGGAAACACCATATATTTT. Its protein product is CASSRLDRGNGNTIYF.

This clonotype showed up just a few times. An end of the junction differs from the germline gene, which may be a read error. The chain couples TRBV2 to TRBJ1-1, with D uncertain. Germline V gene data show CDR1 as SNHLY and CDR2 as FYNNEI. The CDR3 extends over 15 amino acids. CDR3: CASREAQVGFTEAFF. CDR3 sequence (DNA): TGTGCCAGCAGAGAAGCCCAGGTCGGGTTCACTGAAGCTTTCTTT.

Ten or more counts support this clonotype. The chain joins TRBV5-1 to TRBJ2-7, with 8 nucleotides matching TRBD2. J was trimmed by 3 bases and V by 7 bases; bases with no gene match: 12. The germline CDR1 and CDR2 sequences are SGHRS and YFSETQ. The CDR3 spans 15 residues. DNA of the CDR3: TGCGCCAGCGGAGCCAATAGCGGGACCAACTACGAGCAGTACTTC. Translating gives CASGANSGTNYEQYF.

This clonotype came up many times. This chain links TRBV27 with TRBJ1-6; D may be TRBD1 (6 bases). Germline V gives CDR1 MNHEY, CDR2 SMNVEV (reference sequence). This CDR3 comprises 15 residues. The germline V and J ends were trimmed by 5 bases and 7 bases, with 15 bases remaining between them. The CDR3 loop is CASSATGSGNSPLHF. Written as DNA, the CDR3 is TGTGCCAGCAGTGCAACAGGGAGTGGAAATTCACCCCTCCACTTT.

The V gene is TRBV7-2, the J gene TRBJ2-6, with D possibly being TRBD1 (5 bases). The CDR3 loop spans 17 amino acids. Germline CDR1 and CDR2: SGHTA and FQGNSA. V was pared by 3 bases and J by 0 bases, with 12 bases between. In DNA form, the CDR3 reads TGTGCCAGCAGCTTCGATCGACAGCTCTCTGGGGCCAACGTCCTGACTTTC. It translates to CASSFDRQLSGANVLTF.

V and J are TRBV20-1 and TRBJ1-1, with TRBD1 identical over 12 bases. With 3 bases clipped from V and 4 bases from J, the junction kept 6 bases outside the gene matches. The CDR3 length is 15 residues. Germline V gene data show CDR1 as DFQATT and CDR2 as SNEGSKA (reference sequence). The CDR3 nucleotides read TGCAGTGCTAGGGGGGACAGGGGGCGCGGCACTGAAGCTTTCTTT. The encoded protein is CSARGDRGRGTEAFF.

Concerning this clonotype: A much larger clone lies one base from this, so it may be a read error. This is likely a read error, given that the CDR3 carries no conserved phenylalanine or tryptophan at its end. The gene calls are TRBV6-9 and TRBJ2-1; tentative D call: TRBD2 (6 bases). CDR1 MNHGY and CDR2 SVAAGI come from the germline V gene. The CDR3 has 15 amino acids. Trimming cost V 2 bases and J 5 bases, with 13 bases left between them. The CDR3 is CASSYNSGLDNEQFS. The CDR3 nucleotides read TGTGCCAGCAGTTATAATAGCGGACTTGACAATGAGCAGTTCTCC.

This clonotype was seen at least ten times. The chain combines TRBV6-1 with TRBJ2-3; D may be TRBD1 (8 bases). The V gene's germline CDR1 is MNHNS and CDR2 SASEGT. This CDR3 is 15 amino acids long. V lost 6 bases and J lost 1, with 14 bases in between. CDR3 in amino acids: CASSVTGGGTDTQYF. CDR3 bases: TGTGCCAGCAGCGTAACAGGGGGGGGCACAGATACGCAGTATTTT.

The chain has TRBV28 and TRBJ2-5, with D perhaps matching TRBD1 (6 bases). This CDR3 contains 13 residues. The germline V gene encodes CDR1 MDHEN and CDR2 SYDVKM. The V end lost 5 bases, the J end lost 7 bases, and 14 bases lay between the germline ends. The CDR3 region is CASSPTGDWTQYF. In DNA, the CDR3 is TGTGCCAGCAGTCCGACAGGTGATTGGACCCAGTACTTC.

There are many counts of this clonotype. This chain links TRBV3-1 with TRBJ1-2; 8 positions agree with TRBD1. Germline V lookup: CDR1 LGHDT, CDR2 YNNKEL (reference sequence). This CDR3 has 13 residues. V lost 4 bases and J lost 8; bases outside the gene matches: 6. In DNA form, the CDR3 reads TGTGCCAGCAGCCGCGGACAGGGTGAGGGCTACACCTTC. It yields the protein CASSRGQGEGYTF.

A remark on this clonotype: The junction differs from germline at one of its ends, possibly a read error. The chain links TRBV25-1 to TRBJ1-1; possibly TRBD1 for D (6 bases). Germline values: CDR1 MGHDK, CDR2 SYGVNS. CDR3 length equals 11 residues. Here the CDR3 DNA reads TGTGCCAGCAGTGACGTAGGGGGACCTATATTT. Translation gives CASSDVGGPIF.

This clonotype was counted ten times or more. This sequence joins TRBV28 and TRBJ2-6, with 9 bases matching TRBD1. Losses at the gene ends were 3 bases for V and 1 base for J; bases not matched to a gene: 7. Germline lookup yields CDR1 MDHEN and CDR2 SYDVKM. The CDR3 contains 18 residues. For the CDR3, the DNA is TGTGCCAGCAGTTTTACAGGGGGCGCATGGTCTGGGGCCAACGTCCTGACTTTC. Translated, it gives CASSFTGGAWSGANVLTF.

The table lists this clonotype with a few counts. The rearrangement uses TRBV12-3 or TRBV12-4 and TRBJ1-3; D is unclear. V lost 11 bases to trimming and J lost 1 base, with 9 bases between them. This CDR3 region has 12 residues. The CDR3 DNA is TGTGCCGGCCGGGTGTCTGGAAACACCATATATTTT. Amino acid sequence: CAGRVSGNTIYF.

This clonotype has ten or more counts. The CDR3 region is CSVRDGGEETQYF. The CDR3 region has the DNA TGCAGCGTCCGGGACGGCGGGGAGGAGACCCAGTACTTC. The rearrangement joins TRBV29-1 to TRBJ2-5; perhaps TRBD2 as D (6 bases). The CDR3 loop spans 13 amino acids. V was trimmed by 6 bases and J by 5 bases, leaving 16 bases between them. Germline CDR1 SQVTM, CDR2 ANQGSEA.

Only a few counts were recorded for this clonotype. Since a much larger clone is just one base distant, this may be a read error. The chain combines TRBV13 with TRBJ1-1; D call uncertain. Germline V gives CDR1 PRHDT, CDR2 FYEKMQ (reference sequence). The CDR3 consists of 13 residues. CDR3 sequence (DNA): TGTGCCAGCAGCACCAGATTGAACACTGAAGCTCTCTTT. Translated: CASSTRLNTEALF.

In its sample, this clonotype was seen many times. The chain links TRBV7-9 to TRBJ2-5; 7 nucleotides align to TRBD2. The J segment lost 4 bases and the V segment lost 6 bases, leaving 8 bases of the junction unmatched. The CDR3 contains 14 residues. The germline gives CDR1 SEHNR, CDR2 FQNEAQ (reference sequence). CDR3 sequence reads: CASSLTSFAETQYF. CDR3 bases: TGTGCCAGCAGTCTGACTAGCTTTGCAGAGACCCAGTACTTC.

In this sample, this clonotype turned up many times. The CDR3 reads CSVERDGNTGELFF. CDR3 sequence (DNA): TGCAGCGTTGAAAGGGACGGTAACACCGGGGAGCTGTTTTTT. The rearrangement uses TRBV29-1 and TRBJ2-2; D is possibly TRBD1 or TRBD2 (5 bases each). Trimming left V 2 bases short and J 2 bases short, with 9 bases between. The CDR3 totals 14 residues. Germline-derived CDR1 and CDR2 are SQVTM and ANQGSEA.

This clonotype was found a few times. This chain connects TRBV24-1 to TRBJ2-4; D gene uncertain. The CDR3 spans 15 residues. V shed 7 bases and J shed 3 bases, with 15 bases lying between them. CDR1 KGHDR and CDR2 SFDVKD come from the germline V gene. Here the CDR3 reads CATRWTTSVKNIQYF. CDR3 DNA: TGTGCCACCAGATGGACCACCAGCGTCAAAAACATTCAGTACTTC.

This clonotype was picked up many times. The CDR3 DNA sequence: TGTGCCAGTTTCTGGGCAGGGGGCACTGAAGCTTTCTTT. This gives the protein CASFWAGGTEAFF. The chain links TRBV2 to TRBJ1-1; 7 bases align to TRBD1. The CDR3 length is 13 residues. V dropped 9 bases and J dropped 4; count of bases not matched to a gene: 8. The germline V gene encodes CDR1 SNHLY and CDR2 FYNNEI.

Concerning this clonotype: A read error may be the cause here, since a much bigger clone is one base away. The chain links TRBV24-1 to TRBJ2-2; 8 bases align to TRBD1. Looked up from germline, CDR1 is KGHDR and CDR2 is SFDVKD. CDR3 length: 16 amino acids. With V trimmed by 4 bases and J by 6 bases, 9 bases remained unmatched. The CDR3 DNA is TGTGCCACCAGTGACAAGACAGGGGTGTACGCCGGGGAGCTGTTTTTT. It is translated as CATSDKTGVYAGELFF.

This clonotype occurred once. The chain employs TRBV12-3 or TRBV12-4 and TRBJ2-5, with a tentative D call TRBD1 (6 bases). V was pared by 7 bases and J by 5 bases, with 17 bases between. This CDR3 has 14 residues. CDR3 residues: CASTLSGVRETQYF. Here the CDR3 DNA reads TGTGCCAGCACCTTGTCAGGGGTTCGGGAGACCCAGTACTTC.

The chain has TRBV10-3 and TRBJ2-7; possibly TRBD2 for D (6 bases). Trimming left V 2 bases short and J 6 bases short, with 11 bases between. This CDR3 has 13 amino acids. Germline loops: CDR1 ENHRY, CDR2 SYGVKD. This chain's CDR3 is CAISEATSREQYF. In nucleotides, the CDR3 is TGTGCCATCAGTGAGGCTACTAGCCGCGAGCAGTACTTC.

This clonotype has a count of ten or more. V usage is TRBV5-6 and J usage is TRBJ1-1; D unresolved. Looked up from germline, CDR1 is SGHDT and CDR2 is YYEEEE. The V end was cut by 3 bases, the J end by 2 bases, with 11 bases between. There are 14 residues in the CDR3. CDR3 bases: TGTGCCAGCAGCTCTAAACGGAGAAACACTGAAGCTTTCTTT. Translation: CASSSKRRNTEAFF.